These T cell receptor beta chains were read from a single sample in a study of CD8+CD57+ T cells in acquired aplastic anemia. TCRdb itself ran the reads through MiXCR, one entry per CDR3 protein. The sample comprises around 220,000 distinct CDR3 sequences, roughly 53% of which are singletons, and 15% to 20% rests with the top ten. What was sequenced was sorted CD4+, CD8+, or CD8+CD57+ T cells (not recorded which) from PBMCs. These receptors all come from a human donor with aplastic anemia. Both conserved end residues are trimmed from each CDR3.

v_call,cdr3_aa
TRBV6-1,ASSESVASETQY
TRBV7-2,ASSLRGTPSGNTIY
TRBV2,ASSALSRSGNTIY
TRBV5-4,ASSPRAGGRTDTQY
TRBV20-1,SARLAYNEQF
TRBV15,ATSSDGDRGSVAYEQY
TRBV11-2,ASKTGGNTIY
TRBV12-3/TRBV12-4,ASRTAGHYEQY
TRBV5-1,ASSGGGLTDTQY
TRBV9,ASSPPLGSLYEQY
TRBV9,ASSVNNSPLH
TRBV20-1,SAPSGADTQY
TRBV2,ASSETDRLNTEAF
TRBV6-2/TRBV6-3,ASSGDRLTHGYT
TRBV2,ASKNDNYEQY
TRBV14,ASSQDWGSSYNSPLH
TRBV7-6,ASSLEQGGQPQH
TRBV5-1,ASSQYGTGSGANVLT
TRBV12-3/TRBV12-4,ASSLRTGNNQPQH
TRBV2,ASSMMARNTEAF
TRBV7-8,ASRRDRRKTNTGELF
TRBV7-7,ASSLVTPGLSNQPQH
TRBV5-4,ASSLELGAGGYNEQF
TRBV6-5,ASGGLADNEQF
TRBV7-8,ASSTYRDGKETQY
TRBV19,ASRARLAGVDTQYGYT
TRBV6-4,ASSVSGFSEQF
TRBV20-1,SAHNNEQF
TRBV9,ASSAGGGSGNTIY
TRBV20-1,SASVADSTDTQY
TRBV11-2,ASSFSRGAEAF
TRBV10-1,ASSGTSYNEQF
TRBV2,ASAVPQGRQGAYNEQF